This T cell receptor (beta chain) was captured in a study of shared clonotypes between healthy human individuals. Study at large: The people who gave samples were a couple of women and three men aged 18 to 49.

The CDR3 runs to 16 residues. From germline, CDR1 is SGHKS and CDR2 YYEKEE (reference sequence). V was shortened by 4 bases and J by 0 bases, with 17 bases between the two germline ends. Only Caucasian adults living in Nashville, Tennessee made up the donor group. The repertoire was sequenced with immunoSEQ multiplex PCR; TCRdb's copy has only in-frame clones and lacks some. The profile covers about 1.5 million clones, with about 98% appearing a single time and roughly 0.45% taken by the ten largest. The material sequenced was naive CD4+ T cells sorted from blood. The subset: CD45RA+ positively selected. The TCR was taken from a man younger than 45 in good health. The chain recombines TRBV5-5 with TRBJ2-7; D perhaps matches TRBD1 (5 bases). The CDR3 DNA reads TGTGCCAGCAGCCGCGCGCAGGGTCCATACTCCTACGAGCAGTACTTC. This sequence encodes CASSRAQGPYSYEQYF. Looking up the rest from reference TRBV5-5 and TRBJ2-7 gives the full variable domain: DAGVTQSPTHLIKTRGQQVTLRCSPISGHKSVSWYQQVLGQGPQFIFQYYEKEERGRGNFPDRFSARQFPNYSSELNVNALLLGDSALYLCASSRAQGPYSYEQYFGPGTRLTVT.